The entry below gives a single T cell receptor (beta chain) sequence along with its context. Its target is unknown. These data come from a study of graft-versus-host responses after intestinal transplantation. Looking at the study overall: Recipients obtained multivisceral, liver-intestinal, or isolated intestinal transplants. Among the recipients, all got anti-thymocyte globulin induction and then tacrolimus and steroids for two to four years.

Repertoires were generated with immunoSEQ multiplex PCR, while TCRdb's copy carries only in-frame clones and drops some. This table holds 75,000 to 100,000 clones, 91% found once. CDR1 is SEHNR, CDR2 FQNEAQ, per germline (reference sequence). V was shortened by 2 bases and J by 4 bases, with 15 bases between the two germline ends. The CDR3 spans 15 residues. This chain uses TRBV7-9 with TRBJ2-7, with D possibly TRBD2 on 6 matching bases. The source of this sequence is a human donor who was the organ donor for an intestinal transplant. The material sequenced was unstimulated CD4+ T cells sorted from spleen or lymph node cells, taken before transplant. The CDR3 sequence is CASSLTVRGLYEQYF. The CDR3 region has the DNA TGTGCCAGCAGCTTAACGGTGCGGGGCCTATACGAGCAGTACTTC.